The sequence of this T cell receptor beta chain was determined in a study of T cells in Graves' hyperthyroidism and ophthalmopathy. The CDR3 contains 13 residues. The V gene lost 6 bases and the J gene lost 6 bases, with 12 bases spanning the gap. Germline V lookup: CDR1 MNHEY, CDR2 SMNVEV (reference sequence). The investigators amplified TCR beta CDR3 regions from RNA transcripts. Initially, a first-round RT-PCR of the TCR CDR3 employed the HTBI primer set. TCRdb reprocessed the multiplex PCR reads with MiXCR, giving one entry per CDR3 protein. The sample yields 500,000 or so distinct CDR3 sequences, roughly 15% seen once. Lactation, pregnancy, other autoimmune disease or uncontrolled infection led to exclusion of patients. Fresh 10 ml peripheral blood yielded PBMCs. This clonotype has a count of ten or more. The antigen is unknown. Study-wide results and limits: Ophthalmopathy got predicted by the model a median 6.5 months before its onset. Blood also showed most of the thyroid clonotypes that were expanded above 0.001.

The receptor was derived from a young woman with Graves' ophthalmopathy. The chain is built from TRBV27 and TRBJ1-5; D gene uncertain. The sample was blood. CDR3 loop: CASSLGSGQPQHF. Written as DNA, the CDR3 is TGTGCCAGCAGCTTAGGTTCCGGTCAGCCCCAGCATTTT.